This T cell receptor (beta chain) comes out of a study of T cell repertoires in cytomegalovirus infection. This clonotype was found a few times. Its antigen is currently unknown. TCRdb reprocessed the reads via MiXCR and lists one record per CDR3 protein. The sample shows 560,000 or so distinct CDR3 sequences, 16% of them seen only once. Germline loops: CDR1 PRHDT, CDR2 FYEKMQ (reference sequence). This CDR3 is 14 amino acids long. The V and J ends lost 6 bases and 3 bases respectively, with 9 bases between them. Study findings and constraints: CMV-specific HLA-C-restricted TCR beta clonotypes dominated the ex vivo response.

The TCR was taken from a human donor in good health (CMV status not recorded). Some clones in this sample may be carry-over from other donors' samples. The sample comprised CD8+ T cells from PBMCs. The gene calls are TRBV13 and TRBJ1-6; the D is unclear. The CDR3 coding sequence is TGTGCCAGCAGGGTGGAAAACTATAATTCACCCCTCCACTTT. This sequence encodes CASRVENYNSPLHF.